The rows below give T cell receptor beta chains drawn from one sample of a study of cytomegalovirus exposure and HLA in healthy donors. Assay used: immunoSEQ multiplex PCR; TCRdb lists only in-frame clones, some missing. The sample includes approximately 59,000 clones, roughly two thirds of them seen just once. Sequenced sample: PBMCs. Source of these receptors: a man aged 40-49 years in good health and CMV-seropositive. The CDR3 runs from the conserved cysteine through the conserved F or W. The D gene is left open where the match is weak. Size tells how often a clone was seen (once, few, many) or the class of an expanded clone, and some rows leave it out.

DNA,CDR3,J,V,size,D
TGTGCCACCAAGAGGGTAGCGGAGACCCAGTACTTC,CATKRVAETQYF,TRBJ2-5,TRBV6-1,NA,NA
TGTGCCAGCAGCCCGACAGGGGTAAGCGGCGAGCAGTTCTTC,CASSPTGVSGEQFF,TRBJ2-1,TRBV6-8,NA,TRBD1
TGTGCCAGCAGCCCACTAGCGGAGTATTACAATGAGCAGTTCTTC,CASSPLAEYYNEQFF,TRBJ2-1,TRBV7-2,NA,TRBD2
TGTGCCAGCAGTGGGGACAGTTCGAATGAGCAGTTCTTC,CASSGDSSNEQFF,TRBJ2-1,TRBV2,few,TRBD1
TGTGCCAGCAGCGTAGCTACCCAGGGGGCCGGGGCAGATACGCAGTATTTT,CASSVATQGAGADTQYF,TRBJ2-3,TRBV9,NA,TRBD1
TGTGCCAGCAGACAAACTCAGGGGTGGAACACTGAAGCTTTCTTT,CASRQTQGWNTEAFF,TRBJ1-1,TRBV6-6,NA,NA
TGTGCCAGCAGCCAAGATCTAGGGACAGGGCGCCAGCAGTACTTC,CASSQDLGTGRQQYF,TRBJ2-7,TRBV4-2,NA,TRBD1
TGTGCCAGTAGTATAAAACCGGGTGCGGGCCGGTCCTACAATGAGCAGTTCTTC,CASSIKPGAGRSYNEQFF,TRBJ2-1,TRBV19,NA,NA
TGTGCCAGCAGGCGGGGTGGGACAGAAGAGACCCAGTACTTC,CASRRGGTEETQYF,TRBJ2-5,TRBV6-6,NA,NA
TGTGCCAGCAGCGTAGATAGCGGGCAGGGTAAATCACCCCTCCACTTT,CASSVDSGQGKSPLHF,TRBJ1-6,TRBV9,few,NA
TGTGCCAGCAGCGCGGGACTAGCGGGGTACGAGCAGTACTTC,CASSAGLAGYEQYF,TRBJ2-7,TRBV7-2,few,TRBD2
TGTGCCAGCAGCCAAGGAACAGGGGGCGGCACCGGGGAGCTGTTTTTT,CASSQGTGGGTGELFF,TRBJ2-2,TRBV4-2,NA,TRBD1
TGTGCCAGCTCGCCTGGGGGGAGGGGACTCACTGAAGCTTTCTTT,CASSPGGRGLTEAFF,TRBJ1-1,TRBV18,few,NA
TGTGCCGGACGACAGGGAGCCCAAGCTTTCTTT,CAGRQGAQAFF,TRBJ1-1,TRBV2,few,TRBD1
TGTGCCAGCCAAAGGCCGGGACAGTACAATGAGCAGTTCTTC,CASQRPGQYNEQFF,TRBJ2-1,TRBV6-5,NA,TRBD1
TGTGCCAGCAGTTACGCGGATGGGGCCACTGAAGCTTTCTTT,CASSYADGATEAFF,TRBJ1-1,TRBV6-6,NA,NA
TGTGCCACCAGCAGAGTAATCGGGACAGGGAGTGGCTACACCTTC,CATSRVIGTGSGYTF,TRBJ1-2,TRBV15,NA,TRBD1
TGCGCCAGCAGCTTGACAGGGGAGCAGTACTTC,CASSLTGEQYF,TRBJ2-7,TRBV5-1,NA,NA
TGTGCCAGCAGCACCCTCCCAGGGGCGAGGGCCGGGGAGCTGTTTTTT,CASSTLPGARAGELFF,TRBJ2-2,TRBV14,NA,NA
TGTGCCAGCTCACCGGGGACAGGGAGCTACGAGCAGTACTTC,CASSPGTGSYEQYF,TRBJ2-7,TRBV18,NA,TRBD1
TGTGCCAGTAGTATAGATGACGGACAGGGGGTTGTCTATGGCTACACCTTC,CASSIDDGQGVVYGYTF,TRBJ1-2,TRBV19,NA,TRBD1
TGTGCCAGCAGCCAATTAGCGGGAGGACCAACCGGGGAGCTGTTTTTT,CASSQLAGGPTGELFF,TRBJ2-2,TRBV4-2,NA,TRBD2
TGTGCCAGCAGTGACACCTCTTTCCGTGAGCAGTTCTTC,CASSDTSFREQFF,TRBJ2-1,TRBV6-5,NA,NA
TGTGCCAGCAGCCCACAGGGGGGCCAAGTAGGTACTGAAGCTTTCTTT,CASSPQGGQVGTEAFF,TRBJ1-1,TRBV5-6,NA,TRBD1
TGCGCCAGCAGCTCTGGACAGGCGGTATACGAGCAGTACTTC,CASSSGQAVYEQYF,TRBJ2-7,TRBV5-1,once,TRBD1
TGCGCCAGCAGCCAAGAAAGTGGACAGGGGGCGTTCGAGCAGTACTTC,CASSQESGQGAFEQYF,TRBJ2-7,TRBV4-3,few,TRBD1
TGTGCCAGCAGTTACCAGGGGGTTGGCACCTTC,CASSYQGVGTF,TRBJ1-2,TRBV6-5,NA,TRBD1
TGTGCCTGGAGTGTACGGGGGATTTTGAAACAGCCCCAGCATTTT,CAWSVRGILKQPQHF,TRBJ1-5,TRBV30,few,NA
TGTGCCAGCAGGTACCAGGGGGCCGGCACTGAAGCTTTCTTT,CASRYQGAGTEAFF,TRBJ1-1,TRBV7-2,NA,TRBD1
TGTGCCAGCAGCTCCGGCGGGGGGAGCAATCAGCCCCAGCATTTT,CASSSGGGSNQPQHF,TRBJ1-5,TRBV7-2,many,NA
TGCGCCAGCAGTGATGAGGCCTACGAGCAGTACTTC,CASSDEAYEQYF,TRBJ2-7,TRBV10-1,many,NA
TGTGCCTGCAATAGCGGGAGGTGGGCAGATACGCAGTATTTT,CACNSGRWADTQYF,TRBJ2-3,TRBV2,NA,TRBD2
TGCGCCAGCAGCTTGGTTAGCGGGAGCTTATTAAGCCCACGTGAGCAGTTCTTC,CASSLVSGSLLSPREQFF,TRBJ2-1,TRBV5-1,NA,TRBD2
TGCGCCAGCAGTGAGTGGACAGGGGAGATCTCCTACGAGCAGTACTTC,CASSEWTGEISYEQYF,TRBJ2-7,TRBV10-2,NA,TRBD1
TGTGCCAGCAGCCCAACCGGGACAGAGAATGAAAAACTGTTTTTT,CASSPTGTENEKLFF,TRBJ1-4,TRBV5-4,NA,TRBD1
TGTGCCAGCAGTCCTCGAGTTAGCGGGAGGTTCACAGATACGCAGTATTTT,CASSPRVSGRFTDTQYF,TRBJ2-3,TRBV28,NA,TRBD2
TGTGCCAGCACTCCCGGGACATTGACCTACGAGCAGTACTTC,CASTPGTLTYEQYF,TRBJ2-7,TRBV6-5,few,NA
TGTGCCAGTAGCACGGGACAGGTCTACAATGAGCAGTTCTTC,CASSTGQVYNEQFF,TRBJ2-1,TRBV19,NA,TRBD1
TGTGCCAGCTCAAGCCAGCGGGAGGCGGGGGAGACCCAGTACTTC,CASSSQREAGETQYF,TRBJ2-5,TRBV18,NA,TRBD2
TGTGCCAGCAGCGGGAGGACAGGTCCCTCCTACGAGCAGTACTTC,CASSGRTGPSYEQYF,TRBJ2-7,TRBV5-6,few,NA
TGTGCCAGCAGGAGGGCTCCCGCGGTCTACAATGAGCAGTTCTTC,CASRRAPAVYNEQFF,TRBJ2-1,TRBV6-5,NA,NA
TGTGCCATCAGTGGTACTAGCGGGAGGGCCTCGTCCGGGGAGCTGTTTTTT,CAISGTSGRASSGELFF,TRBJ2-2,TRBV10-3,NA,TRBD2
TGTGCCAGCAGACCGGGGGGAGGGCCTTTCGATGAGCAGTTCTTC,CASRPGGGPFDEQFF,TRBJ2-1,TRBV6-4,few,TRBD2
TGTGCCAGCAGCTTAACGAGGGAAACTGAAGCTTTCTTT,CASSLTRETEAFF,TRBJ1-1,TRBV7-3,NA,NA
TGTGCCAGCAGCTTGTGGGCGGGGGGGAACAATGAGCAGTTCTTC,CASSLWAGGNNEQFF,TRBJ2-1,TRBV5-6,NA,TRBD2
TGTGCCTGGGGCCAGGGGCGCGTTGGCTACGAGCAGTACTTC,CAWGQGRVGYEQYF,TRBJ2-7,TRBV30,NA,NA
TGCAGTGCTAGCTCCACAGATACGCAGTATTTT,CSASSTDTQYF,TRBJ2-3,TRBV20-1,NA,NA
TGTGCCAGCAGCACAGAGCGGGGGTCGTTTACAGATACGCAGTATTTT,CASSTERGSFTDTQYF,TRBJ2-3,TRBV5-4,NA,TRBD2
TGTGCCAGCAGCGGGCCTACGCTGGGTGAGCAGTTCTTC,CASSGPTLGEQFF,TRBJ2-1,TRBV7-2,NA,NA
TGTGCCAGCAGCGTAGGGGCCGGGACAGCCGCCTACGAGCAGTACTTC,CASSVGAGTAAYEQYF,TRBJ2-7,TRBV9,NA,TRBD1
TGTGCCATCAGTGAGTCCCCAGGGTCTAATGAAAAACTGTTTTTT,CAISESPGSNEKLFF,TRBJ1-4,TRBV10-3,NA,NA
TGTGCTAGCAGCCCCGACAGGGGGGGTAACTATGGCTACACCTTC,CASSPDRGGNYGYTF,TRBJ1-2,TRBV7-7,NA,TRBD1
TGTGCCAGCAGCCCACAGGGGCTGACTACATATGGCTACACCTTC,CASSPQGLTTYGYTF,TRBJ1-2,TRBV7-8,few,TRBD1
TGTGCCAGCAGCGTAGTTACAGGGGGCTTAGAGACCCAGTACTTC,CASSVVTGGLETQYF,TRBJ2-5,TRBV9,NA,TRBD1
TGTGCCTGGAGTATGCGGACTTGGAACACTGAAGCTTTCTTT,CAWSMRTWNTEAFF,TRBJ1-1,TRBV30,NA,NA
TGTGCCACCAGCGATCTGTCCTTGGGCGATGCGACCCAGTACTTC,CATSDLSLGDATQYF,TRBJ2-5,TRBV15,NA,NA